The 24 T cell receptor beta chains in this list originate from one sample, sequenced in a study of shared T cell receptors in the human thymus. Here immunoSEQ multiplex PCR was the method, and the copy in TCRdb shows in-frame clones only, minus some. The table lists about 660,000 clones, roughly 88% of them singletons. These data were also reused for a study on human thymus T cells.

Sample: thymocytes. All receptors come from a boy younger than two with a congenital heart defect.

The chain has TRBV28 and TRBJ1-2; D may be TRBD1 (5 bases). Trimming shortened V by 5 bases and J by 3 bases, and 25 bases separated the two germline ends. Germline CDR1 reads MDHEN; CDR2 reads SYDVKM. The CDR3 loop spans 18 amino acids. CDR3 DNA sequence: TGTGCCAGCAGTCCTCGGACACTTCGTACCAATCCAGACTATGGCTACACCTTC. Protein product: CASSPRTLRTNPDYGYTF.

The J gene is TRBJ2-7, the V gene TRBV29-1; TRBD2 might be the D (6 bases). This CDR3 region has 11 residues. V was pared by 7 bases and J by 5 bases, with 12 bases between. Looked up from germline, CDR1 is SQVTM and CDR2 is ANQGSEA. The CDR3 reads CSGLGGDEQYF. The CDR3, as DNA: TGCAGCGGCCTCGGAGGGGACGAGCAGTACTTC.

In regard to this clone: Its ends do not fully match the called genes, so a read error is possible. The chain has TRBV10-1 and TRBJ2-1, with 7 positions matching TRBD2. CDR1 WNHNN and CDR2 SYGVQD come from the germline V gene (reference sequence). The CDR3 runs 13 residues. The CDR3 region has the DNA TGCGCCAGCAGTGAGTCATTTAGGACTAGTAAAGTCTTC. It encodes CASSESFRTSKVF.

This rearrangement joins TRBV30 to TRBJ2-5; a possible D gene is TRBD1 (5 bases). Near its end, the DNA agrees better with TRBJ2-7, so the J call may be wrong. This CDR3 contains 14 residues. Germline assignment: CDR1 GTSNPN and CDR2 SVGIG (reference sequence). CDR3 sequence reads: CAWSRSKPGNEQYF. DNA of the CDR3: TGTGCCTGGAGTCGGAGTAAACCAGGGAACGAGCAGTACTTC.

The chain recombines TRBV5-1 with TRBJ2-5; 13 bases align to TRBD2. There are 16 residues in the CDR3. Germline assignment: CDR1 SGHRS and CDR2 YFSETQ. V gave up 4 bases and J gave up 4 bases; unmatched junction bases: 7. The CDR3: CASSGDWTSGRETQYF. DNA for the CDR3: TGCGCCAGCAGCGGAGACTGGACTAGCGGGAGAGAGACCCAGTACTTC.

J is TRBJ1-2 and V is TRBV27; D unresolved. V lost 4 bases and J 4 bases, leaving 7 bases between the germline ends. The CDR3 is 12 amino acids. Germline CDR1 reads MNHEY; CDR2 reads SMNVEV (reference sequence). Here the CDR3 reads CASSSRSYGYTF. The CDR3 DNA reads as TGTGCCAGCAGTTCACGTAGCTATGGCTACACCTTC.

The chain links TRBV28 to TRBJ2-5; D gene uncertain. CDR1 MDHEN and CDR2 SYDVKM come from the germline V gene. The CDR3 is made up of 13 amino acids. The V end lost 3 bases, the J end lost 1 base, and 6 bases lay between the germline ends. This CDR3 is CASSFPFQETQYF. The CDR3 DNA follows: TGTGCCAGCAGTTTCCCCTTCCAAGAGACCCAGTACTTC.

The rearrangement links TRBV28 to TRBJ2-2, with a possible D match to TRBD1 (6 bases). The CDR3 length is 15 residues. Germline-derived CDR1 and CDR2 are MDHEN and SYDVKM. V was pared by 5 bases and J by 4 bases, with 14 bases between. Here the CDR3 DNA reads TGTGCCAGCAGTGGAAACAGGGAGACCACCGGGGAGCTGTTTTTT. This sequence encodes CASSGNRETTGELFF.

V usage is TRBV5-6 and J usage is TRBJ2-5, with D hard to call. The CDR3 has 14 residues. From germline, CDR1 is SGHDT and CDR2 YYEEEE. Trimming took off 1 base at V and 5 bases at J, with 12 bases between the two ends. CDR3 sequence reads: CASSLTRDWETQYF. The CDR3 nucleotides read TGTGCCAGCAGCTTGACCCGAGACTGGGAGACCCAGTACTTC.

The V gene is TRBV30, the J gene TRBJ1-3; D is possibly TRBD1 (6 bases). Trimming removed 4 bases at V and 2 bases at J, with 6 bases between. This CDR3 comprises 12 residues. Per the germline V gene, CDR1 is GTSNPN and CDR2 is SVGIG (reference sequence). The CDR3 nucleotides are TGTGCCTGGAACAGGGCTGGAAACACCATATATTTT. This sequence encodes CAWNRAGNTIYF. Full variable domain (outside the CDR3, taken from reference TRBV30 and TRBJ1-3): SQTIHQWPATLVQPVGSPLSLECTVEGTSNPNLYWYRQAAGRGLQLLFYSVGIGQISSEVPQNLSASRPQDRQFILSSKKLLLSDSGFYLCAWNRAGNTIYFGEGSWLTVV.

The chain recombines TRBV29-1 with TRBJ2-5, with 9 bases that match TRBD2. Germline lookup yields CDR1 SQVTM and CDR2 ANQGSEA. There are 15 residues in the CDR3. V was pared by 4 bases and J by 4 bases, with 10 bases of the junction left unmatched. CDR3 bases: TGCAGCGTTGGGCGGGAGGGCCGGGGGCCAGAGACCCAGTACTTC. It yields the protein CSVGREGRGPETQYF.

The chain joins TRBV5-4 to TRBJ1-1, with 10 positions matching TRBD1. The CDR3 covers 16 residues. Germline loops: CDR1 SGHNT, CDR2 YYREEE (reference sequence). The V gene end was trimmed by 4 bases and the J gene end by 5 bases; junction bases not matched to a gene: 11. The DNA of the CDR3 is TGTGCCAGCAGCACCCGACAGGGGGCGTTTGAGACTGAAGCTTTCTTT. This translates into CASSTRQGAFETEAFF.

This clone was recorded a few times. The chain's CDR3 is CASSLRTGSGELFF. The CDR3 DNA sequence: TGCGCCAGCAGCCTCCGGACAGGGTCCGGGGAGCTGTTTTTT. This chain uses TRBV4-3 with TRBJ2-2, with 8 bases identical to TRBD1. The CDR3 extends over 14 amino acids. Germline CDR1 reads LGHNA; CDR2 reads YSLEER. Unmatched junction bases numbered 4, after V lost 4 bases and J lost 6 bases.

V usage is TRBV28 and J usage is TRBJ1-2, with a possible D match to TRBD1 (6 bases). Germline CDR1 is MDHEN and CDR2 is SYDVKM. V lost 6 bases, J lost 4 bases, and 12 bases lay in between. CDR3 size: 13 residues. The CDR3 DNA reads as TGTGCCAGCAGCTCATCAGGGGTCTATGGCTACACCTTC. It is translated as CASSSSGVYGYTF.

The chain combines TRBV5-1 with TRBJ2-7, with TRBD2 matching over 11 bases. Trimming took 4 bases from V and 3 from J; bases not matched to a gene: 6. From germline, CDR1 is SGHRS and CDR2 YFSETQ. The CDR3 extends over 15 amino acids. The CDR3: CASSVGTSGNYEQYF. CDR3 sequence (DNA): TGCGCCAGCAGCGTAGGGACTAGCGGAAACTACGAGCAGTACTTC.

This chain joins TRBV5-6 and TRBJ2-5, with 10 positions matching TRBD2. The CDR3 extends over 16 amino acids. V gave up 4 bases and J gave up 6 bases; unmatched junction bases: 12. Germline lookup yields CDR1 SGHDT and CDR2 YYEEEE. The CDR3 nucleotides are TGTGCCAGCAGCGCCCTAGCGGGAGTGAAGAAGAAGACCCAGTACTTC. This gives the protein CASSALAGVKKKTQYF. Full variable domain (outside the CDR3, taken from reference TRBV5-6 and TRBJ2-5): DAGVTQSPTHLIKTRGQQVTLRCSPKSGHDTVSWYQQALGQGPQFIFQYYEEEERQRGNFPDRFSGHQFPNYSSELNVNALLLGDSALYLCASSALAGVKKKTQYFGPGTRLLVL.

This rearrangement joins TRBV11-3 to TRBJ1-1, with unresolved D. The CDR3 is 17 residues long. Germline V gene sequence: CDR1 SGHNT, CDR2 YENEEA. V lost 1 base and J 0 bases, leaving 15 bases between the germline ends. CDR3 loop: CASSLGLILTMNTEAFF. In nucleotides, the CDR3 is TGTGCCAGCAGCTTAGGCCTGATTTTAACAATGAACACTGAAGCTTTCTTT.

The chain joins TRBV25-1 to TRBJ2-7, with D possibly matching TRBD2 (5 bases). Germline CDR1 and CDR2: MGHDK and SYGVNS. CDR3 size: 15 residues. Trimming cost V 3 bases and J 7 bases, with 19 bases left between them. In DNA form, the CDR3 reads TGTGCCAGCAGTGAGCCCGATAAGGCCCCGGGAGAGCAGTACTTC. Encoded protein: CASSEPDKAPGEQYF.

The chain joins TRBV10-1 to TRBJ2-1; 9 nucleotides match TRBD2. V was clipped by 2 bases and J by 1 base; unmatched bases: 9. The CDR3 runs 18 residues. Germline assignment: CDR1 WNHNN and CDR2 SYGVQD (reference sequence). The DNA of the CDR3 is TGCGCCAGCAGTGAGCCCGGAATAGCGGGAGATTCCTACAATGAGCAGTTCTTC. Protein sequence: CASSEPGIAGDSYNEQFF.

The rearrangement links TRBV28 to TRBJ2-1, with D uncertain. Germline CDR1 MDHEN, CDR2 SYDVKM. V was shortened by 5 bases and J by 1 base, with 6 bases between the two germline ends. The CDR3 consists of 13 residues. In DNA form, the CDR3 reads TGTGCCAGCAGTGTCAGATCCTACAATGAGCAGTTCTTC. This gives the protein CASSVRSYNEQFF.

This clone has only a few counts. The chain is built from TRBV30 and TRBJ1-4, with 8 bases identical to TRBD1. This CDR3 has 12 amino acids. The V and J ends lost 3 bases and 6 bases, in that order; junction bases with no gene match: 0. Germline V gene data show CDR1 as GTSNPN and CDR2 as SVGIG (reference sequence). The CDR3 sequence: CAWRGQDEKLFF. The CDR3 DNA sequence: TGTGCCTGGAGGGGACAGGATGAAAAACTGTTTTTT. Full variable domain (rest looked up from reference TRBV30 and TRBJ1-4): SQTIHQWPATLVQPVGSPLSLECTVEGTSNPNLYWYRQAAGRGLQLLFYSVGIGQISSEVPQNLSASRPQDRQFILSSKKLLLSDSGFYLCAWRGQDEKLFFGSGTQLSVL.

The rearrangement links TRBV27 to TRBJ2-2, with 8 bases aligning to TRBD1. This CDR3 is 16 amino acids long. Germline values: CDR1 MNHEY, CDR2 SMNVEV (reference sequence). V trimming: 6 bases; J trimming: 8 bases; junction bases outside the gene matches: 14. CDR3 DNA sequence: TGTGCCAGCAGCTCGATGGGACAGGAAGGAACTGGGGAGCTGTTTTTT. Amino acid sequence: CASSSMGQEGTGELFF.

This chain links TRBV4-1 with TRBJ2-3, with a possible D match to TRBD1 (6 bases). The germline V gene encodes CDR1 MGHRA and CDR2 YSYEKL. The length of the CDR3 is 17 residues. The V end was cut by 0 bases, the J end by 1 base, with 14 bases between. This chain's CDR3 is CASSQDQGRGGTDTQYF. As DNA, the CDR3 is TGCGCCAGCAGCCAAGATCAGGGCAGGGGAGGCACAGATACGCAGTATTTT.

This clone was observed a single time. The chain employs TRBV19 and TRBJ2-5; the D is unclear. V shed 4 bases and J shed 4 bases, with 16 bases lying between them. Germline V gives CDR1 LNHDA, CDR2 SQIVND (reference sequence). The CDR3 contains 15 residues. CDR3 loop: CASSTRGSFGETQYF. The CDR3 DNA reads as TGTGCCAGTAGTACAAGAGGATCTTTTGGAGAGACCCAGTACTTC.